The 32 T cell receptor beta chains below come from one sample, sequenced in a study of blood T cells in healthy people across ages. Primed by a sample-barcoded 5' primer and a J-beta primer mix, a second PCR proceeded for about 6 to 11 cycles. TCRdb used MiXCR to reprocess the 5' RACE reads, holding one entry per CDR3 protein. This sample yields about 570,000 distinct CDR3 sequences, of which 27% are seen a single time; under 20% belongs to the top ten. Sequencing input: blood. These receptors were obtained from a woman in her 70s in good health.

This clonotype was found a few times. CDR3 loop: CASSVWDSQNTEAFF. The CDR3, as DNA: TGTGCCAGCAGCGTGTGGGACAGCCAGAACACTGAAGCTTTCTTT. The V gene is TRBV9, the J gene TRBJ1-1; 7 bases are a match to TRBD1. The CDR3 has 15 residues. Germline CDR1 SGDLS, CDR2 YYNGEE. Trimming took 2 bases from V and 1 from J; bases not matched to a gene: 5.

This clonotype has a handful of counts. The junction and the germline gene differ at one end; a read error may be behind it. The V call is TRBV7-2, the J call TRBJ1-2, with TRBD1 matching over 7 bases. The CDR3 is 16 amino acids. Germline V CDR1 and CDR2: SGHTA, FQGNSA. In DNA, the CDR3 is TGTGCCAGTAGCTTCTCGGCCGGGACAGCTAACTATGGCTACACCTTC. It specifies CASSFSAGTANYGYTF. Full variable domain (rest looked up from reference TRBV7-2 and TRBJ1-2): GAGVSQSPSNKVTEKGKDVELRCDPISGHTALYWYRQSLGQGLEFLIYFQGNSAPDKSGLPSDRFSAERTGGSVSTLTIQRTQQEDSAVYLCASSFSAGTANYGYTFGSGTRLTVV.

This clonotype occurred a few times. The rearrangement joins TRBV20-1 to TRBJ2-3; 11 nucleotides align to TRBD1. CDR1 is DFQATT, CDR2 SNEGSKA, per germline (reference sequence). The CDR3 sequence is 12 residues long. Trimming removed 6 bases from V and 7 bases from J; junction bases left unmatched: 3. The CDR3 spells CSAGTGGYTQYF. Here the CDR3 DNA reads TGCAGTGCGGGGACAGGGGGGTATACGCAGTATTTT.

Points on this clonotype: The junction shows a germline mismatch at one end, possibly a read error. The chain carries TRBV20-1 and TRBJ1-2; 7 nucleotides line up with TRBD1. CDR3 length: 12 residues. CDR1 and CDR2 from the germline V gene are DFQATT and SNEGSKA (reference sequence). CDR3 DNA sequence: TGCAGTGCTTCACGGACAGGCCGCAGTGGGGCCTTC. It encodes CSASRTGRSGAF.

This chain links TRBV7-9 with TRBJ2-5; D not resolved. Germline CDR1 reads SEHNR; CDR2 reads FQNEAQ (reference sequence). Trimming pared 4 bases from V and 0 bases from J, leaving 9 bases between. CDR3 length: 14 amino acids. CDR3 nucleotides: TGTGCCAGCAGCTCCAAATGGAACCAAGAGACCCAGTACTTC. This codes for CASSSKWNQETQYF.

The chain combines TRBV5-1 with TRBJ2-5; 8 bases are shared with TRBD2. Trimming cost V 2 bases and J 5 bases; bases outside gene matches: 5. The CDR3 is 14 residues long. CDR1 SGHRS and CDR2 YFSETQ come from the germline V gene. The CDR3 is CASSFGTREETQYF. CDR3 in DNA: TGCGCCAGCAGCTTCGGGACTAGGGAGGAGACCCAGTACTTC. The full variable domain, its missing parts supplied by reference TRBV5-1 and TRBJ2-5, is KAGVTQTPRYLIKTRGQQVTLSCSPISGHRSVSWYQQTPGQGLQFLFEYFSETQRNKGNFPGRFSGRQFSNSRSEMNVSTLELGDSALYLCASSFGTREETQYFGPGTRLLVL.

There are a few counts of this clonotype. The chain carries TRBV9 and TRBJ2-5; 11 bases are a match to TRBD1. The J call is in doubt because the DNA end fits TRBJ2-1 better. This CDR3 comprises 17 residues. CDR1 is SGDLS, CDR2 YYNGEE, per germline. The CDR3 DNA follows: TGTGCCAGCAGCTTGGGGGGGGGACAGGGGGTTGTCAATGAGCAGTTCTTC. As protein: CASSLGGGQGVVNEQFF.

V gene TRBV4-2 combines with J gene TRBJ1-2, with TRBD1 matching over 9 bases. This CDR3 region has 14 residues. The germline CDR1 and CDR2 sequences are LGHNA and YNFKEQ. V dropped 0 bases and J dropped 6; count of bases not matched to a gene: 2. The DNA for the CDR3 is TGTGCCAGCAGCCAAGAGACAGGGGGGGATGGCTACACCTTC. This encodes CASSQETGGDGYTF.

This clonotype was found a few times. The chain combines TRBV5-8 with TRBJ1-2; a weak D match, TRBD1 (6 bases). V lost 4 bases to trimming and J lost 4 bases, with 11 bases between them. The germline gives CDR1 SGHTS, CDR2 YDEGEE. The CDR3 is 13 residues long. The CDR3 bases are TGTGCCAGCAGCCTCCAGGGGTTCTATGGCTACACCTTC. Translation: CASSLQGFYGYTF.

This clonotype was detected a few times. The chain links TRBV11-3 to TRBJ1-2, with D possibly TRBD1 on 5 matching bases. CDR1 is SGHNT and CDR2 is YENEEA in the germline V gene. Trimming took 1 base from V and 8 from J, leaving 8 bases between them. The CDR3 totals 12 residues. The CDR3 DNA sequence: TGTGCCAGCAGCTTAGGGGGCTGGGGCTACACCTTC. It specifies CASSLGGWGYTF.

This clonotype was picked up one time. This rearrangement joins TRBV2 to TRBJ2-1; 9 positions agree with TRBD2. Germline trimming cut 3 bases from V and 6 bases from J; bases unmatched to any gene: 6. Germline CDR1 reads SNHLY; CDR2 reads FYNNEI. The CDR3 has 15 amino acids. The DNA of the CDR3 is TGTGCCAGCAGTGACCGACTAGCGGTACTCAATGAGCAGTTCTTC. It is translated as CASSDRLAVLNEQFF.

The chain combines TRBV12-3 or TRBV12-4 with TRBJ1-1, with 10 bases fitting TRBD1. The CDR3 totals 13 residues. The V and J ends lost 5 bases and 6 bases, in that order; junction bases with no gene match: 3. The DNA for the CDR3 is TGTGCCAGCAGTCTCGGGACAGGGGCTGAAGCTTTCTTT. Its protein product is CASSLGTGAEAFF.

Concerning this clonotype: One junction end does not reproduce the germline sequence, and a read error may be involved. The J gene is TRBJ2-7, the V gene TRBV5-1, with TRBD2 matching 11 bases. This CDR3 region has 15 residues. Germline CDR1 is SGHRS and CDR2 is YFSETQ. CDR3 DNA sequence: TGCGCCAGCAACCTCTTAGCGGGGGGGACCTACAAGCAGTACTTC. As protein: CASNLLAGGTYKQYF.

This clonotype was counted between two and nine times. The chain combines TRBV2 with TRBJ2-3, with D maybe TRBD1 (5 bases). The J call may not be correct, given that the DNA end is closer to TRBJ1-5. The length of the CDR3 is 14 residues. Germline assignment: CDR1 SNHLY and CDR2 FYNNEI. The DNA for the CDR3 is TGTGCCGCCTCATTTAGCGGGACGTGGGATACGCAGCATTTT. The encoded protein is CAASFSGTWDTQHF.

This clonotype was picked up a small number of times. The chain couples TRBV6-2 or TRBV6-3 to TRBJ1-5; 7 bases match TRBD1. Germline CDR1 is MNHEY and CDR2 is SVGEGT. The junction had 4 bases not matched to a gene; V was cut back by 5 bases and J by 6 bases. The CDR3 runs 13 residues. DNA of the CDR3: TGTGCCAGCAGTAGAGGGGGCGGTCAGCCCCAGCATTTT. This gives the protein CASSRGGGQPQHF.

V usage is TRBV5-1 and J usage is TRBJ1-1, with 7 positions matching TRBD1. The ends lost 4 bases at V and 1 base at J; junction bases unmatched: 4. The CDR3 spans 14 residues. Germline assignment: CDR1 SGHRS and CDR2 YFSETQ. The CDR3: CASSRDRTNTEAFF. DNA of the CDR3: TGCGCCAGCAGCAGGGACAGAACGAACACTGAAGCTTTCTTT.

The chain combines TRBV20-1 with TRBJ1-4, with TRBD1 matching over 7 bases. The CDR3 loop spans 15 amino acids. V dropped 5 bases and J dropped 0; count of bases not matched to a gene: 6. CDR1 and CDR2 (germline): DFQATT, SNEGSKA (reference sequence). The CDR3 coding sequence is TGCAGTGCTTGGGACAGTCAGGCAACTAATGAAAAACTGTTTTTT. Translation gives CSAWDSQATNEKLFF.

The chain combines TRBV12-3 or TRBV12-4 with TRBJ1-5, with 10 bases fitting TRBD1. CDR3 length equals 19 residues. V dropped 6 bases and J dropped 0; count of bases not matched to a gene: 14. The CDR3 reads CASRGQGNASLYSNQPQHF. DNA for the CDR3: TGTGCCAGCAGGGGACAGGGGAACGCTTCACTCTATAGCAATCAGCCCCAGCATTTT.

The V gene is TRBV14, the J gene TRBJ1-4; a possible D gene is TRBD1 (6 bases). The V gene lost 6 bases and the J gene lost 8 bases, with 16 bases spanning the gap. This CDR3 comprises 14 residues. CDR1 and CDR2 from the germline V gene are SGHDN and FVKESK. In nucleotides, the CDR3 is TGTGCCAGCAGTCGAGGGGGTCTTGGGGAAAAACTGTTTTTT. This encodes CASSRGGLGEKLFF.

This clonotype has only a few counts. As DNA, the CDR3 is TGTGCCTGGAGTGTACAAGGACAGCCCAGGGATAATTCACCCCTCCACTTT. Protein: CAWSVQGQPRDNSPLHF. This chain joins TRBV30 and TRBJ1-6; perhaps TRBD1 as D (6 bases). CDR1 is GTSNPN and CDR2 is SVGIG in the germline V gene (reference sequence). The V end lost 0 bases, the J end lost 5 bases, and 17 bases lay between the germline ends. This CDR3 has 17 amino acids.

This chain joins TRBV4-2 and TRBJ2-3; D ambiguous. This CDR3 spans 14 amino acids. Germline CDR1 reads LGHNA; CDR2 reads YNFKEQ. Trimming took 1 base from V and 2 from J, leaving 7 bases between them. The CDR3 bases are TGTGCCAGCAGCCAAGGGACCATCACAGATACGCAGTATTTT. Its translation is CASSQGTITDTQYF.

The V gene is TRBV29-1, the J gene TRBJ2-2; TRBD2 might be the D (5 bases). The CDR3 runs 15 residues. Germline-derived CDR1 and CDR2 are SQVTM and ANQGSEA. V was clipped by 5 bases and J by 0 bases, with 13 bases between them. This chain's CDR3 is CSVSTGLPNTGELFF. In nucleotides, the CDR3 is TGCAGCGTTTCGACGGGATTACCGAACACCGGGGAGCTGTTTTTT.

This clonotype was found a few times. The chain combines TRBV25-1 with TRBJ1-1; possible D gene TRBD1, 6 bases. Trimming removed 2 bases at V and 3 bases at J, with 10 bases between. The CDR3 runs 14 residues. Germline loops: CDR1 MGHDK, CDR2 SYGVNS. DNA of the CDR3: TGTGCCAGCAGTGAACCAGGGGAGGACACTGAAGCTTTCTTT. It translates to CASSEPGEDTEAFF. Full variable domain (rest looked up from reference TRBV25-1 and TRBJ1-1): EADIYQTPRYLVIGTGKKITLECSQTMGHDKMYWYQQDPGMELHLIHYSYGVNSTEKGDLSSESTVSRIRTEHFPLTLESARPSHTSQYLCASSEPGEDTEAFFGQGTRLTVV.

The chain employs TRBV18 and TRBJ2-5; no definite D call. V lost 6 bases and J lost 4, with 15 bases in between. The germline V gene has CDR1 KGHSH and CDR2 LQKENI. The CDR3 has 14 residues. The CDR3 coding sequence is TGTGCCAGCTCCCTGATAGAGAGACGAGAGACCCAGTACTTC. Its translation is CASSLIERRETQYF.

This clonotype was observed at least ten times. The CDR3 DNA sequence: TGCAGCGGATCAACCGGGACAGGGGAAGAGACCCAGTACTTC. This codes for CSGSTGTGEETQYF. J is TRBJ2-5 and V is TRBV29-1, with 10 nucleotides matching TRBD1. The V segment lost 7 bases and the J segment 3 bases; nucleotides outside the gene matches: 8. Germline V CDR1 and CDR2: SQVTM, ANQGSEA. This CDR3 is 14 amino acids long.

In its sample, this clonotype was seen a few times. The chain employs TRBV7-2 and TRBJ2-6; weak D call: TRBD2 (6 bases). This CDR3 spans 18 amino acids. The germline V gene has CDR1 SGHTA and CDR2 FQGNSA. Trimming pared 4 bases from V and 5 bases from J, leaving 21 bases between. The CDR3 protein is CASSYRGAGLTRANVLTF. In DNA form, the CDR3 reads TGTGCCAGCAGCTACCGAGGCGCGGGGCTCACGCGGGCCAACGTCCTGACTTTC.

With regard to this clonotype: Sequence at one end of the junction differs from germline and may be a read error. The chain uses TRBV6-2 or TRBV6-3 and TRBJ2-1, with no clear D. This CDR3 is built from 11 residues. Germline loops: CDR1 MNHEY, CDR2 SVGEGT. As DNA, the CDR3 is TGTGCCAGCAGTTTAGGAAGGAGCAAGTACTTC. This sequence encodes CASSLGRSKYF.

This clonotype was recorded a few times. J is TRBJ1-2 and V is TRBV20-1; TRBD1 might be the D (5 bases). The V gene lost 3 bases and the J gene lost 8 bases, with 16 bases spanning the gap. Germline-derived CDR1 and CDR2 are DFQATT and SNEGSKA (reference sequence). The CDR3 extends over 13 amino acids. CDR3 nucleotide sequence: TGCAGTGCTAGTTATGGCAGGGTAGGAGGCTACACCTTC. Translation: CSASYGRVGGYTF.

This clonotype was seen more than once but under ten times. The CDR3 DNA is TGCAGCGTTGTCTCAGGATGGGGGGGGTTTCGAAGGGATGAGCAGTTCTTC. This sequence encodes CSVVSGWGGFRRDEQFF. The chain carries TRBV29-1 and TRBJ2-1; TRBD2 agrees at 7 bases. The length of the CDR3 is 17 residues. J lost 8 bases, V lost 4 bases, and 20 bases had no gene match. The germline V gene encodes CDR1 SQVTM and CDR2 ANQGSEA.

This clonotype was seen a handful of times. This chain uses TRBV20-1 with TRBJ2-5; D might be TRBD1 or TRBD2, each matching 6 bases. V lost 6 bases and J lost 4, with 21 bases in between. The CDR3 length is 15 residues. CDR1 DFQATT and CDR2 SNEGSKA come from the germline V gene (reference sequence). The DNA for the CDR3 is TGCAGTGCCAACCTGGGGGCCGCGGAGGGAGAGACCCAGTACTTC. As protein: CSANLGAAEGETQYF.

V and J are TRBV4-1 and TRBJ2-3, with 8 bases fitting TRBD2. The CDR3 length is 15 residues. J was trimmed by 6 bases and V by 0 bases; bases with no gene match: 5. Germline V gives CDR1 MGHRA, CDR2 YSYEKL. The CDR3 sequence: CASSQDGTSFDTQYF. As DNA, the CDR3 is TGCGCCAGCAGCCAAGACGGGACTAGTTTCGATACGCAGTATTTT.

This chain uses TRBV5-1 with TRBJ1-1, with D unresolved. CDR1 SGHRS and CDR2 YFSETQ come from the germline V gene. V was pared by 0 bases and J by 4 bases, with 16 bases between. The CDR3 totals 16 residues. CDR3 bases: TGCGCCAGCAGCTTGGAGGGCGCTCCTCGCGGCACTGAAGCTTTCTTT. Translating gives CASSLEGAPRGTEAFF.